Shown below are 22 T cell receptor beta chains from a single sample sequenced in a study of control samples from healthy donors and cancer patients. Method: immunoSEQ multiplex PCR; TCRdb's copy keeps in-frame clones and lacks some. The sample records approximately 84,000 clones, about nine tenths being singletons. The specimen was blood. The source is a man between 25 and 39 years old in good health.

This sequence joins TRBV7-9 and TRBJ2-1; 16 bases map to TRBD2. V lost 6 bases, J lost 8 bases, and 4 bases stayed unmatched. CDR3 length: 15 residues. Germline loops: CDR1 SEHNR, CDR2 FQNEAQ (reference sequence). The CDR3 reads CASRLGTSGRDEQFF. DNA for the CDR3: TGTGCCAGCAGGTTGGGGACTAGCGGGAGGGATGAGCAGTTCTTC.

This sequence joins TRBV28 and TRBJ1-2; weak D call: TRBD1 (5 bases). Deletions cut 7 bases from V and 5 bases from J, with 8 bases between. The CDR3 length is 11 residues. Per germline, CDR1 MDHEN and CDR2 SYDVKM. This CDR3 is CASTRGYGYTF. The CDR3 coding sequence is TGTGCCAGCACGCGGGGGTATGGCTACACCTTC.

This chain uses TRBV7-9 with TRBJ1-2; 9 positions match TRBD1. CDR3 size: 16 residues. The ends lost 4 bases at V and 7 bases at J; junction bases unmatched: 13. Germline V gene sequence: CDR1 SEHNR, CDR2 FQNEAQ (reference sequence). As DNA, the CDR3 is TGTGCCAGCAGCTCCGCCCCGGGACAGGGATCGCCTGGCTACACCTTC. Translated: CASSSAPGQGSPGYTF.

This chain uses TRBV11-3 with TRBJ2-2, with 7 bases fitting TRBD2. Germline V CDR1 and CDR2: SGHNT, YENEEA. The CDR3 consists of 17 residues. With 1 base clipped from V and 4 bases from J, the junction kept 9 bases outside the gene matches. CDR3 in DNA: TGTGCCAGCAGCTTAGGCCTAGCGGCAGACAGCACCGGGGAGCTGTTTTTT. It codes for CASSLGLAADSTGELFF.

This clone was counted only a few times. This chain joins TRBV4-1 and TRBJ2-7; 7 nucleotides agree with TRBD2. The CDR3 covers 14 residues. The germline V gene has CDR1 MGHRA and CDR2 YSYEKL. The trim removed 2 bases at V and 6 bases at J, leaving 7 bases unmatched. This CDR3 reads CASSQLRLAGEQYF. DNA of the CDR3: TGCGCCAGCAGCCAACTAAGACTAGCAGGCGAGCAGTACTTC.

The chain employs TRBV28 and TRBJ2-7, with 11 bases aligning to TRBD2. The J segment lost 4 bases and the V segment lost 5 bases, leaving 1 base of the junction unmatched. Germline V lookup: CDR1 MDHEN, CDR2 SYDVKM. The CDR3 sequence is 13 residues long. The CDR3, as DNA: TGTGCCAGCAGTCGACTAGCGGGGTACGAGCAGTACTTC. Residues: CASSRLAGYEQYF.

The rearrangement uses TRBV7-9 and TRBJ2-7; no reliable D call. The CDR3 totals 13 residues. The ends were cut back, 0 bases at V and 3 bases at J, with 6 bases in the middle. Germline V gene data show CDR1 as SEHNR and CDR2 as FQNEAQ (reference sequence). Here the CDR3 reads CASSLAADYEQYF. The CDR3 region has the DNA TGTGCCAGCAGCTTAGCCGCGGACTACGAGCAGTACTTC.

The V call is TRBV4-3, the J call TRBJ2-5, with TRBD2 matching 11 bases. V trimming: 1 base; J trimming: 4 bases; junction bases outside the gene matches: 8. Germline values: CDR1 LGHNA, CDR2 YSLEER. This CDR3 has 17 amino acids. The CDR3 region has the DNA TGCGCCAGCAGCCAAGTAAATAGCGGGGGGGCCCGAGAGACCCAGTACTTC. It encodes CASSQVNSGGARETQYF.

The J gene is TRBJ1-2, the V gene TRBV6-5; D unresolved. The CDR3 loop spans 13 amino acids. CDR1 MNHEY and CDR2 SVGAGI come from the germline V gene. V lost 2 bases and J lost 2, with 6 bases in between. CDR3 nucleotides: TGTGCCAGCAGTTACGATGGAAACTATGGCTACACCTTC. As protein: CASSYDGNYGYTF.

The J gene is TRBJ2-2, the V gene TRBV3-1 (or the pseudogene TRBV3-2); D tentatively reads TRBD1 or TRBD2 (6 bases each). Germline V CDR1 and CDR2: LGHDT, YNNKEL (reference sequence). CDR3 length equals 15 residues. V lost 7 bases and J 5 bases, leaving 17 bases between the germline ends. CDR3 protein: CASTRPGGRTGELFF. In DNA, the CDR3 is TGTGCCAGCACCAGGCCCGGGGGCCGGACCGGGGAGCTGTTTTTT.

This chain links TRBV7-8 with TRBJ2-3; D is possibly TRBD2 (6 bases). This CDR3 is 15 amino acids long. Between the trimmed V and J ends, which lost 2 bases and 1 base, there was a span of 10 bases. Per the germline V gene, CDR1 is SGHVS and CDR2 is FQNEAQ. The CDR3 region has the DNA TGTGCCAGCAGCTTACGGGGGTTGGGCACAGATACGCAGTATTTT. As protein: CASSLRGLGTDTQYF.

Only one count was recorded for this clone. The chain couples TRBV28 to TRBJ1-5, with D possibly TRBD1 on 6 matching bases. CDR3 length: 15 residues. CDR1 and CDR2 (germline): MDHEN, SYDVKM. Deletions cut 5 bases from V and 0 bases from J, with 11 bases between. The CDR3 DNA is TGTGCCAGCAGTCTCAGAGGGGGTAGCAATCAGCCCCAGCATTTT. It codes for CASSLRGGSNQPQHF.

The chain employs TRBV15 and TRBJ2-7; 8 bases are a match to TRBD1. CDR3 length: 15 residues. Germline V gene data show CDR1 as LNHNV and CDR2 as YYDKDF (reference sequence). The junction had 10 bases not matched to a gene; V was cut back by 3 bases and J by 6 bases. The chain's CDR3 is CATSREDRANREQYF. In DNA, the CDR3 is TGTGCCACCAGCAGGGAGGACAGGGCTAACCGCGAGCAGTACTTC.

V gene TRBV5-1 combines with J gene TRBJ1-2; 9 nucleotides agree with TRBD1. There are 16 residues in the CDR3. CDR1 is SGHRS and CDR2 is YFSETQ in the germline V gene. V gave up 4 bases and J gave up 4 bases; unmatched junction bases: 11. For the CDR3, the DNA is TGCGCCAGCAGCCCGAGGTCCGGGACAGGGCCCTATGGCTACACCTTC. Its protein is CASSPRSGTGPYGYTF.

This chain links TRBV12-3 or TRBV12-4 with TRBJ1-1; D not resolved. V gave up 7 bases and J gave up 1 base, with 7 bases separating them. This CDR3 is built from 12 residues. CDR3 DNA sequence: TGTGCCAGCACCTTACAGAACACTGAAGCTTTCTTT. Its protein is CASTLQNTEAFF.

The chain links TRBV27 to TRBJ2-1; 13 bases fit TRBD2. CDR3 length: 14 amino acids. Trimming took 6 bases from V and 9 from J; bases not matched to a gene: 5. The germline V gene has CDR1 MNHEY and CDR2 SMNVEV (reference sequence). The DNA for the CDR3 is TGTGCCAGCAGGGGACTAGCGGGACGACGTGAGCAGTTCTTC. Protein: CASRGLAGRREQFF.

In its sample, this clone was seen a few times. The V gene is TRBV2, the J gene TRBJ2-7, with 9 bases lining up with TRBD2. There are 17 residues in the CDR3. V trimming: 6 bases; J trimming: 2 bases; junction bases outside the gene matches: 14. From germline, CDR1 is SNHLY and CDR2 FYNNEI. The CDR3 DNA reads TGTGCCAGCAGGGCCCTAGCGGGATCCCGGAGGCCCTACGAGCAGTACTTC. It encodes CASRALAGSRRPYEQYF.

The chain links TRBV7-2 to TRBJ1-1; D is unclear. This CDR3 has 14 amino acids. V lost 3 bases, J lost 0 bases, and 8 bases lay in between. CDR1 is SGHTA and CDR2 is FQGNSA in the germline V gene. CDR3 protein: CASSLGTLNTEAFF. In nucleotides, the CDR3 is TGTGCCAGCAGCTTGGGCACCTTGAACACTGAAGCTTTCTTT. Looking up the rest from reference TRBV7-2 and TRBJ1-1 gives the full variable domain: GAGVSQSPSNKVTEKGKDVELRCDPISGHTALYWYRQSLGQGLEFLIYFQGNSAPDKSGLPSDRFSAERTGGSVSTLTIQRTQQEDSAVYLCASSLGTLNTEAFFGQGTRLTVV.

The CDR3 DNA sequence: TGTGCCAGCAGCCAAGATCAGGTAGCGGGAGAGTCGGAGCAGTACTTC. Its protein product is CASSQDQVAGESEQYF. This chain connects TRBV3-1 (or the pseudogene TRBV3-2) to TRBJ2-7; 9 bases match TRBD2. The germline V gene encodes CDR1 LGHDT and CDR2 YNNKEL (reference sequence). The V and J ends lost 0 bases and 7 bases, in that order; junction bases with no gene match: 10. The CDR3 contains 16 residues.

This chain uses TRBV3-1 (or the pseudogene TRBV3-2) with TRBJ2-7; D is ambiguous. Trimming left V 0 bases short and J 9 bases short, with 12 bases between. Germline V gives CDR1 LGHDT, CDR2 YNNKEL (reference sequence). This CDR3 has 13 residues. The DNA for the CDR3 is TGTGCCAGCAGCCAAGATGGGAAAATAGGGCAGTACTTC. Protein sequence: CASSQDGKIGQYF.

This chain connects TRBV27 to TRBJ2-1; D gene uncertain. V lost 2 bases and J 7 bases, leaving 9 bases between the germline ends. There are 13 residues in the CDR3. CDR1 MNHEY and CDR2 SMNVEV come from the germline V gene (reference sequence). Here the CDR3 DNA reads TGTGCCAGCAGTTTACTGGGGAAGAATGAGCAGTTCTTC. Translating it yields CASSLLGKNEQFF.

In DNA form, the CDR3 reads TGTGCCAGCAGTCGCTCAACAGGGGCAGATACGCAGTATTTT. Translation: CASSRSTGADTQYF. The V call is TRBV6-5, the J call TRBJ2-3, with TRBD1 matching 7 bases. This CDR3 contains 14 residues. J lost 4 bases, V lost 5 bases, and 6 bases had no gene match. Germline values: CDR1 MNHEY, CDR2 SVGAGI.